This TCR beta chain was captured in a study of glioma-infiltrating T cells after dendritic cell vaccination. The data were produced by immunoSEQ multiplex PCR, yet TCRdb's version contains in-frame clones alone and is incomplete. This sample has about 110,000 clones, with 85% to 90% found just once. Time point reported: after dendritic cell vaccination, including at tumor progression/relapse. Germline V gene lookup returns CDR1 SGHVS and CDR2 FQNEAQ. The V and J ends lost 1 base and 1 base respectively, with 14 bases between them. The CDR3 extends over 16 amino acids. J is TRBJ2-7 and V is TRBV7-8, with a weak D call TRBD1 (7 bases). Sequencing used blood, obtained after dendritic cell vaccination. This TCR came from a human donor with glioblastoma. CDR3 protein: CASSLGAGQISYEQYF. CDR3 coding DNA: TGTGCCAGCAGCTTAGGTGCGGGACAGATTTCCTACGAGCAGTACTTC.